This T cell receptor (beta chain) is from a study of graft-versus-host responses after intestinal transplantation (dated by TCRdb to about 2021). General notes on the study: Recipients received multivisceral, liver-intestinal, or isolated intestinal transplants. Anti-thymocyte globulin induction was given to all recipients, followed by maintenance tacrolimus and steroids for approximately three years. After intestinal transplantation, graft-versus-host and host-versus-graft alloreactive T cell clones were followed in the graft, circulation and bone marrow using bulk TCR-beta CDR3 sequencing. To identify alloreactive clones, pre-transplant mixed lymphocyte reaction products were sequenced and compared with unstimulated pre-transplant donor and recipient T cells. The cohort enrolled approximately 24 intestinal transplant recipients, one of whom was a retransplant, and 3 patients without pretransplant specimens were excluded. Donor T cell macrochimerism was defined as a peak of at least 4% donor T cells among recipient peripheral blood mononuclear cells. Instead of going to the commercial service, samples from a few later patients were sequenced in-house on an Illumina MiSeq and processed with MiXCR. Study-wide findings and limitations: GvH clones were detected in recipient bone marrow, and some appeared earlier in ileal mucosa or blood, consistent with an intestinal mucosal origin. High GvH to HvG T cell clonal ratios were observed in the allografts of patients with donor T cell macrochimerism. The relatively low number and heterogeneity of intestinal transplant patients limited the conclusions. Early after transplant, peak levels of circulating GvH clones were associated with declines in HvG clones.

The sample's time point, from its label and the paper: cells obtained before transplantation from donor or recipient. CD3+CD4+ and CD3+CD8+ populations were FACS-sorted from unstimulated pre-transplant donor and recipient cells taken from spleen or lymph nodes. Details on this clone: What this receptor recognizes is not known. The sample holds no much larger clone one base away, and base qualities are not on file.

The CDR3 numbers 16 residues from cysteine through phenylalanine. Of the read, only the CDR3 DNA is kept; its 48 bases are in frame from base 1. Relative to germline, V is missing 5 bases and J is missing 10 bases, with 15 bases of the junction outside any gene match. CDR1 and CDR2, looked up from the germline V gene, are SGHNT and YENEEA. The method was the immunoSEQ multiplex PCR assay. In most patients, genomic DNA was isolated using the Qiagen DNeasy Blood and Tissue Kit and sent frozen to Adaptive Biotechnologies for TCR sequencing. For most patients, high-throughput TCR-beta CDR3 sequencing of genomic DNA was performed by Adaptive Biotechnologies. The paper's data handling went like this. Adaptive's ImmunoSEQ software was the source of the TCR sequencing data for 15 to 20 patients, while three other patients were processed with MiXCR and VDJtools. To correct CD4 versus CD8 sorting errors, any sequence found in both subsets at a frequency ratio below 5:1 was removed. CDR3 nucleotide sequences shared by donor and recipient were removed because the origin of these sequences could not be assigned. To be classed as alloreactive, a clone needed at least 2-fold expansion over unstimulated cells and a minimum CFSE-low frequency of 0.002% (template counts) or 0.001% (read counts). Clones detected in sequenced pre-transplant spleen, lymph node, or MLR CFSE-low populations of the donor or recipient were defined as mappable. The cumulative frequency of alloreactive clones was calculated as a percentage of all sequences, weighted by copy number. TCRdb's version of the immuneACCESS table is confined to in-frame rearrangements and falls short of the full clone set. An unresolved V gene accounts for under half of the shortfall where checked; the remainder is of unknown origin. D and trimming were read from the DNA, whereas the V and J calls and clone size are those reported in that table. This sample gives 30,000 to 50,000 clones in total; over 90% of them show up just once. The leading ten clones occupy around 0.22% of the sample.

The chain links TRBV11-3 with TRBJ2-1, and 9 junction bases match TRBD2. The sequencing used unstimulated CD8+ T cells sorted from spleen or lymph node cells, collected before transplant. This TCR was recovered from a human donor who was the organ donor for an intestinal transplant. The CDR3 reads CASSTSLAGGPLEQFF. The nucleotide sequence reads TGTGCCAGCAGCACCAGCCTGGCGGGGGGGCCTTTAGAGCAGTTCTTC.